A selection of T cell receptor beta chains follows, all from one sample in a study of T cell responses to AZD1222 COVID-19 vaccine. Assay used: immunoSEQ multiplex PCR; TCRdb lists only in-frame clones, some missing. The data contain fewer than 120,000 clones, roughly four fifths of them singletons. The sample in question was peripheral blood, obtained on day 0 of AZD1222 vaccination. The receptors stem from an adult in good health. Both conserved end residues are part of each CDR3. Each record gives: clone size, J gene, CDR3 length, V gene, D gene, CDR3 DNA, CDR3 protein. D genes are given only for firm matches. Rows give clone size only sometimes, using once, few, many, or a class for an expanded clone.

>-|TRBJ2-7|13|TRBV10-3|TRBD2
TGTGCCATCAGTGAAGGGGGTAGCGGGGCCCAGTACTTC
CAISEGGSGAQYF
>-|TRBJ1-5|15|TRBV10-1|-
TGCGCCAGCAGATTTCGGGATAGGGGCAATCAGCCCCAGCATTTT
CASRFRDRGNQPQHF
>-|TRBJ1-1|16|TRBV28|-
TGTGCCAGCAGTAAGAATAGGGGACGGATGAACACTGAAGCTTTCTTT
CASSKNRGRMNTEAFF
>-|TRBJ2-3|14|TRBV5-1|-
TGCGCCAGCAGCTTGGTTCCGGGAGTAGATACGCAGTATTTT
CASSLVPGVDTQYF
>few|TRBJ2-7|14|TRBV10-3|TRBD2
TGTGCCATCGGGACTAGCGGGAGTAGATACGAGCAGTACTTC
CAIGTSGSRYEQYF
>-|TRBJ2-1|17|TRBV21-1|-
TGTGCCAGCAGCAAAGAGGGTGAAAGTATCTCCTACAATGAGCAGTTCTTC
CASSKEGESISYNEQFF
>-|TRBJ1-2|14|TRBV28|-
TGTGCCAGCAGTACCCAGGGACGGAGCTATGGCTACACCTTC
CASSTQGRSYGYTF
>-|TRBJ1-1|14|TRBV18|TRBD1
TGTGCCAGCTCCCCGGCCACAGGGGTCACTGAAGCTTTCTTT
CASSPATGVTEAFF
>-|TRBJ1-5|14|TRBV6-5|-
TGTGCCAGCAGGTCGACGGCTAGCAATCAGCCCCAGCATTTT
CASRSTASNQPQHF
>-|TRBJ2-2|17|TRBV5-1|TRBD2
TGCGCCAGCAGCCAACGGAGCGGGGGGGCGAACACCGGGGAGCTGTTTTTT
CASSQRSGGANTGELFF
>-|TRBJ2-7|15|TRBV6-5|-
TGTGCCAGCAGTTACATCTCGGGGGATCTCTACGAGCAGTACTTC
CASSYISGDLYEQYF
>-|TRBJ1-1|13|TRBV11-2|-
TGTGCCAGCAGCCCAACAGTACCGCCTGAAGCTTTCTTT
CASSPTVPPEAFF
>-|TRBJ1-4|15|TRBV5-1|-
TGCGCCAGCAGCTTGGGCGTCGGGCCCAATGAAAAACTGTTTTTT
CASSLGVGPNEKLFF
>-|TRBJ1-1|14|TRBV29-1|-
TGCAGCGTTGTCGAAAGGAATGGAAGGACTGAAGCTTTCTTT
CSVVERNGRTEAFF
>few|TRBJ2-7|13|TRBV28|-
TGTGCCAGCAGTTTAGGAGGAGCATGGGAGCAGTACTTC
CASSLGGAWEQYF
>few|TRBJ2-4|14|TRBV19|-
TGTGCCAGTAGTTGGGGGCAGAGCAAAAACATTCAGTACTTC
CASSWGQSKNIQYF
>-|TRBJ1-3|16|TRBV30|-
TGTGCCTGGAGTGGCTTCGGGGGACGCTCTGGAAACACCATATATTTT
CAWSGFGGRSGNTIYF